Many counts were recorded for the clone carrying this T cell receptor (beta chain). It was RNA transcripts that yielded the amplified TCR beta CDR3 regions. The TCR CDR3 was amplified in a first-round RT-PCR using the HTBI primer set. TCRdb used MiXCR to reprocess the multiplex PCR reads, holding one entry per CDR3 protein. The sample holds more than 600,000 distinct CDR3 sequences, about a sixth seen once. The CDR3 loop spans 16 amino acids. Trimming shortened V by 4 bases and J by 7 bases, and 22 bases separated the two germline ends. Among the patients, aged 18 to 65, hyperthyroidism was newly diagnosed and had lasted under 2 months. The entry originates in a study of T cells in Graves' hyperthyroidism and ophthalmopathy.

The clonotype comes from a young man with Graves' hyperthyroidism. The chain is built from TRBV12-3 or TRBV12-4 and TRBJ1-2; no clear D gene. Sequencing used blood. The CDR3 DNA sequence: TGTGCCAGCAGTTATATGCCCTCGGGAGGCGAGGGTGGCTACACCTTC. This sequence encodes CASSYMPSGGEGGYTF.